This T cell receptor (beta chain) was captured in a study of control samples from healthy donors and cancer patients. This clone showed up just a few times. This CDR3 spans 13 amino acids. Germline lookup yields CDR1 GTSNPN and CDR2 SVGIG (reference sequence). V shed 0 bases and J shed 3 bases, with 8 bases lying between them. The protocol was immunoSEQ multiplex PCR, while the TCRdb copy is restricted to in-frame clones and leaves out a portion. The sample includes approximately 63,000 clones, roughly 85% seen only once; the top ten take about 5%. The V and J genes are TRBV30 and TRBJ1-1, with D maybe TRBD1 (6 bases). This TCR was recovered from a middle-aged man in good health. The sample comprised blood. CDR3 protein: CAWSVHRDTEAFF. The CDR3 DNA sequence: TGTGCCTGGAGTGTACACAGGGACACTGAAGCTTTCTTT.